This TCR beta chain was identified during a study of T cells in Graves' hyperthyroidism and ophthalmopathy. Study results and limitations: Blood held most thyroid clonotypes expanded above 0.001 frequency.

CDR1 SGHRS and CDR2 YFSETQ come from the germline V gene. The CDR3 extends over 13 amino acids. The V gene lost 5 bases and the J gene lost 7 bases, with 16 bases spanning the gap. The CDR3 regions of TCR beta were amplified from RNA transcripts. The HTBI primer set served for first-round RT-PCR of the TCR CDR3. Each CDR3 protein gets one entry after TCRdb re-called the multiplex PCR reads with MiXCR. The sample has 350,000 to 450,000 distinct CDR3 sequences, more than 11% seen once. Many counts were recorded for this clonotype. What it recognizes is unknown. The material sequenced was blood. The rearrangement joins TRBV5-1 to TRBJ2-7; possibly TRBD2 for D (5 bases). The sequence derives from a woman in her sixties with Graves' hyperthyroidism. The CDR3 nucleotides read TGCGCCAGCAGTTCACCCCTGGGGAGAGAGCAGTACTTC. Amino acid sequence: CASSSPLGREQYF.